This T cell receptor (beta chain) is drawn from a study of blood T cell repertoires in COVID-19. About the study: From the United States, Italy and Spain came samples of acute and convalescent COVID-19. PBMCs, B-cell-depleted T cells, or T cells provided the cDNA or gDNA that made up the material.

CDR1 and CDR2 from the germline V gene are SQVTM and ANQGSEA. V was trimmed by 5 bases and J by 7 bases, leaving 12 bases between them. The CDR3 totals 13 residues. The authors' processing: Cell counts per sample came from amplifying reference gene primers. Clones were sequenced by immunoSEQ multiplex PCR, and TCRdb holds only the in-frame ones, with some missing. That table supplies the V and J calls and clone size; D and trimming were determined from the DNA. Of fewer than 250,000 clones listed, 89% are singletons. This sequence originates from a man in his fifties or sixties who had recovered from COVID-19. The sequenced material came from peripheral blood. The chain is built from TRBV29-1 and TRBJ1-6; D not resolved. CDR3 nucleotide sequence: TGCAGCGTTAGGACGGGAATCAATTCACCCCTCCACTTT. Protein: CSVRTGINSPLHF.